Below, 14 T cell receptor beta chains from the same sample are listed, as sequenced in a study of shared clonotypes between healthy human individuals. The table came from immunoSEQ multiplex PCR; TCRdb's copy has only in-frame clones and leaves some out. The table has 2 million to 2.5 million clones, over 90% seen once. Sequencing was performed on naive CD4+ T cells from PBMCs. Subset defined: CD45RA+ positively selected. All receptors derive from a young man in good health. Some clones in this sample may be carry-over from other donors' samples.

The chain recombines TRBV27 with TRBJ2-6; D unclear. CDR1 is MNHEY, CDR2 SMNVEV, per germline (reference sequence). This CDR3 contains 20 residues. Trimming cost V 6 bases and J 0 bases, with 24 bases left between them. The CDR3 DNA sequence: TGTGCCAGCAGCTCTAGGTTTCTCTGGGCGTCCGGCTCTGGGGCCAACGTCCTGACTTTC. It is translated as CASSSRFLWASGSGANVLTF.

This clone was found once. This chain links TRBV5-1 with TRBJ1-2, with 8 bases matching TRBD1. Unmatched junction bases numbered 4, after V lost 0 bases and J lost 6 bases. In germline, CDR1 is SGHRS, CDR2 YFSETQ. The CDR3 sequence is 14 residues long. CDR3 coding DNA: TGCGCCAGCAGCTTGGTGGGACAGGTCAATGGCTACACCTTC. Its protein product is CASSLVGQVNGYTF.

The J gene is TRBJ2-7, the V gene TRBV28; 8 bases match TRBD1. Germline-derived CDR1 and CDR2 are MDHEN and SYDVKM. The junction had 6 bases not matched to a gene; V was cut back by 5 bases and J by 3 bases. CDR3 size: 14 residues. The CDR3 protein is CASSPPDRVYEQYF. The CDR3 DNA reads TGTGCCAGCAGTCCACCGGACAGGGTCTACGAGCAGTACTTC.

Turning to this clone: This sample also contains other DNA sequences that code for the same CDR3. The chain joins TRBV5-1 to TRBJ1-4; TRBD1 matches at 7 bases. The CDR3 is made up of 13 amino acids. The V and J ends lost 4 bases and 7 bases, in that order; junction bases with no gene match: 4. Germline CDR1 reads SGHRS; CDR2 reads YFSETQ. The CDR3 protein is CASSVGTAEKLFF. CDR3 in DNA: TGCGCCAGCAGCGTCGGGACAGCTGAAAAACTGTTTTTT.

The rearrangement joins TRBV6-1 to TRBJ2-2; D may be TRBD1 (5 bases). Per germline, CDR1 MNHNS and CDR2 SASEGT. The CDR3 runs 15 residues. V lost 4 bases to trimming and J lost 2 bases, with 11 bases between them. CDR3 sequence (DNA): TGTGCCAGCAGTGCTTCGACAGCTAACACCGGGGAGCTGTTTTTT. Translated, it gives CASSASTANTGELFF.

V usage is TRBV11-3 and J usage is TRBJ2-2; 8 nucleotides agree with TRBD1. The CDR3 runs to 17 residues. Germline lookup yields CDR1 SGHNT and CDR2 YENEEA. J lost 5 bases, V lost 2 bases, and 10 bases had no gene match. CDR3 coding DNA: TGTGCCAGCAGCTTATTTGGACAGGGAGGTTTTACCGGGGAGCTGTTTTTT. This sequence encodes CASSLFGQGGFTGELFF.

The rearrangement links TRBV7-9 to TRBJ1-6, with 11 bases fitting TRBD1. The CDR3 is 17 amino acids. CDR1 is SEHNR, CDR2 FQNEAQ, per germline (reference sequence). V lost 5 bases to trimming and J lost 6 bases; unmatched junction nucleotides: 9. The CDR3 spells CASSQLPGQGVNSPLHF. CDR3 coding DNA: TGTGCCAGCAGCCAGCTCCCGGGACAGGGGGTTAATTCACCCCTCCACTTT.

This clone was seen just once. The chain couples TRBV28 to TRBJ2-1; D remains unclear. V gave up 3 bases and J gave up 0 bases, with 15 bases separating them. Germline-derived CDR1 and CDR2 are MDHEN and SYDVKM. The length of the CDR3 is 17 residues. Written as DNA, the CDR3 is TGTGCCAGCAGTTTCCTCCTGGGGTCCAGCTCCTACAATGAGCAGTTCTTC. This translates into CASSFLLGSSSYNEQFF.

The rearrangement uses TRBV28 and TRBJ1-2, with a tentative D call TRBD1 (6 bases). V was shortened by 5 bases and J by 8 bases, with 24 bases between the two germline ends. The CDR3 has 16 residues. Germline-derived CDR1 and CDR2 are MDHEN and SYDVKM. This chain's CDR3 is CASSVPGQSRVGGYTF. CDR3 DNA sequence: TGTGCCAGCAGTGTCCCGGGACAATCCCGCGTGGGCGGCTACACCTTC.

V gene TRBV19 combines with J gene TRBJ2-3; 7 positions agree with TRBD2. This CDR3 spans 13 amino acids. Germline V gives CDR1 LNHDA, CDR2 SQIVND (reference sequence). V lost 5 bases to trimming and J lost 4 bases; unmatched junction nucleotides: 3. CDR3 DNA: TGTGCCAGTAGTTGGGGGGGATCAGATACGCAGTATTTT. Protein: CASSWGGSDTQYF.

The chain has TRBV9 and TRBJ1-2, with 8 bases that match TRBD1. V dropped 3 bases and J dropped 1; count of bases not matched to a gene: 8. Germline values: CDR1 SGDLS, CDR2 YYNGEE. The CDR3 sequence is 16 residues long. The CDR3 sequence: CASSGMGGQGNYGYTF. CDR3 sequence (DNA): TGTGCCAGCAGCGGGATGGGCGGACAGGGTAACTATGGCTACACCTTC.

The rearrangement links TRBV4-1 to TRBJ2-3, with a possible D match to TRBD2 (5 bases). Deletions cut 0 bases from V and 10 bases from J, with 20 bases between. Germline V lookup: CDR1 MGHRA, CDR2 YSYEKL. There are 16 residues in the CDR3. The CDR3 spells CASSQDGSGGRVSQYF. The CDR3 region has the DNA TGCGCCAGCAGCCAAGATGGGAGCGGCGGAAGGGTGTCGCAGTATTTT.

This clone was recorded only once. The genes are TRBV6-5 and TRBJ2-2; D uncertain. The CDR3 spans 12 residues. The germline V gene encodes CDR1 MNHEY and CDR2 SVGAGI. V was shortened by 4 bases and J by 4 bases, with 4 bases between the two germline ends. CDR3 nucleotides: TGTGCCAGCAGTTCTCCCACCGGGGAGCTGTTTTTT. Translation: CASSSPTGELFF.

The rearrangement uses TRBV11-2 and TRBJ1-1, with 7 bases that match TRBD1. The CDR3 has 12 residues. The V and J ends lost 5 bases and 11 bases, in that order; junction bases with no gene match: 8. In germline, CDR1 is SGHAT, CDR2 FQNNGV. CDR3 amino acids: CASSTRTGEAFF. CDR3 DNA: TGTGCCAGCAGCACACGCACAGGGGAGGCTTTCTTT.